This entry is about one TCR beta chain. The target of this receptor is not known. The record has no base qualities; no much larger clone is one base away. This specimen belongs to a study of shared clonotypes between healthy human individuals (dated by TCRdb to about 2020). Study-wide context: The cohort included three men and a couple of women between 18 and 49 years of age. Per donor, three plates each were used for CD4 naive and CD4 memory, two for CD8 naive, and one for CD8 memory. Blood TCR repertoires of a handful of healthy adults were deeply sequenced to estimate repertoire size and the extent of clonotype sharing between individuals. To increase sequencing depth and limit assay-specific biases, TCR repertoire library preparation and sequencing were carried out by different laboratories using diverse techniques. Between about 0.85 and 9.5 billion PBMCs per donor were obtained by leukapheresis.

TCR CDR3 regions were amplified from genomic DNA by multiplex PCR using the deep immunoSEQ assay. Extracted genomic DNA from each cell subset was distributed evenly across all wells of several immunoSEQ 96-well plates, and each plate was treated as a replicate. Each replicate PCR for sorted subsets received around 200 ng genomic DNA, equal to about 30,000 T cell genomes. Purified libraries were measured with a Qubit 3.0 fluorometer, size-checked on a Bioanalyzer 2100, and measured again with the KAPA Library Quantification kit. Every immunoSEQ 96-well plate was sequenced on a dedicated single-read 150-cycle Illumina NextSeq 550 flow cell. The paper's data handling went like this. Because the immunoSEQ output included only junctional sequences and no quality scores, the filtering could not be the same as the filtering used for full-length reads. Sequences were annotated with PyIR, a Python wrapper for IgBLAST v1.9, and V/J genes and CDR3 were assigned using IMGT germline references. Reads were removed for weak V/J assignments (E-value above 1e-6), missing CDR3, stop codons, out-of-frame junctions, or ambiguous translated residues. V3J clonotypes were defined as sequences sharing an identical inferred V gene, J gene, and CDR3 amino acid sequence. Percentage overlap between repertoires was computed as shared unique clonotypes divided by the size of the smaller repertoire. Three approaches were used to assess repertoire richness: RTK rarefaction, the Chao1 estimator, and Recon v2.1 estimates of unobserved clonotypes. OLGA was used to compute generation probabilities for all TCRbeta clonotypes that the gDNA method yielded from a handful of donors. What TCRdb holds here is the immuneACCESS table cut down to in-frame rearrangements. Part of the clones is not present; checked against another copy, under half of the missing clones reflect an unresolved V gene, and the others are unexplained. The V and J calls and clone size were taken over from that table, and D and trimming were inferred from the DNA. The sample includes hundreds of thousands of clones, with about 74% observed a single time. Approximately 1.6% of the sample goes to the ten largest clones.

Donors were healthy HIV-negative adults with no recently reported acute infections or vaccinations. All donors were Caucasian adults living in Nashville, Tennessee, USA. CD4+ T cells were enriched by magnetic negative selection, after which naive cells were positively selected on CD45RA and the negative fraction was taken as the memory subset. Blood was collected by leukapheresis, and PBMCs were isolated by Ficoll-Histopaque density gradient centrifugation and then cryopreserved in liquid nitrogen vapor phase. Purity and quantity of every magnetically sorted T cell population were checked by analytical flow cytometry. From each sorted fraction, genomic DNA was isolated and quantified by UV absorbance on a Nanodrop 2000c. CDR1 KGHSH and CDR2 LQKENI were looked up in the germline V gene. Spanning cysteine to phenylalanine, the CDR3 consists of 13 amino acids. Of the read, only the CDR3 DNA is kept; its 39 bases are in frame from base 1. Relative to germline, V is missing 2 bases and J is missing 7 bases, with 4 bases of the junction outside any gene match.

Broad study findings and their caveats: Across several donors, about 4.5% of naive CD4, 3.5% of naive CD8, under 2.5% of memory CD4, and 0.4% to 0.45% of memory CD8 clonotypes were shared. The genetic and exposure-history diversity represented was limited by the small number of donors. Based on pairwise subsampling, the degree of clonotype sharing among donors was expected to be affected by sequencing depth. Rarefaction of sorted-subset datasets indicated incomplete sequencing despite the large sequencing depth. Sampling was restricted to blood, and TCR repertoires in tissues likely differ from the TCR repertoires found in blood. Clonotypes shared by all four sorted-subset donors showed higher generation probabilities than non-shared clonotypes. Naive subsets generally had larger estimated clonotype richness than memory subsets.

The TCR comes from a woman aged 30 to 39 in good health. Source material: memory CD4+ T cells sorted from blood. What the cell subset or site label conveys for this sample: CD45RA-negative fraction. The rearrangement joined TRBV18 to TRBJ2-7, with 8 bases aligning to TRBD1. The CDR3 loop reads CASSPLRQGEQYF. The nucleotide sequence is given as TGTGCCAGCTCACCATTGAGACAGGGGGAGCAGTACTTC.